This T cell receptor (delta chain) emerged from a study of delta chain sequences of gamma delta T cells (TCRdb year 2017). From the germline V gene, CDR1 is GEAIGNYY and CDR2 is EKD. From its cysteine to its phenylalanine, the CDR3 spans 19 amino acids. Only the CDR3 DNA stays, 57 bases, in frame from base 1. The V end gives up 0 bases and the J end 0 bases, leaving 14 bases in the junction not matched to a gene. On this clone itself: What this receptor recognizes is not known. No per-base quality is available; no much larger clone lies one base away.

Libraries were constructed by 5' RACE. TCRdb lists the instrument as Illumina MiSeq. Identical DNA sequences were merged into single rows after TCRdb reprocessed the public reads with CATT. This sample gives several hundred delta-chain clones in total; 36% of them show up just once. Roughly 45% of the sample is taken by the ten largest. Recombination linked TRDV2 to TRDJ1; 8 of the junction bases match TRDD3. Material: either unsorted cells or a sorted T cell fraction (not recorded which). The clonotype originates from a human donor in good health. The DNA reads TGTGCCTGTGACACCGCCTGGGGGACTCACTCCTGGGACACCGATAAACTCATCTTT. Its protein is CACDTAWGTHSWDTDKLIF.